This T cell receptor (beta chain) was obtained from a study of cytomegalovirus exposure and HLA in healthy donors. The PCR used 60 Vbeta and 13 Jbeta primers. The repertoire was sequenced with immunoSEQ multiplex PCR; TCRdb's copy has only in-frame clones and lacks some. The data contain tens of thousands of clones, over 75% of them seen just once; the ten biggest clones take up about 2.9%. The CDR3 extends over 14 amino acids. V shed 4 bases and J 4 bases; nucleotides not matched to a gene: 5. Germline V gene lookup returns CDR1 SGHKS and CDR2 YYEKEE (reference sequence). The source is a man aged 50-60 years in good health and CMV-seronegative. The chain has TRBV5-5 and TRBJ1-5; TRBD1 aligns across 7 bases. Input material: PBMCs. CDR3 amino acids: CASSEGTANQPQHF. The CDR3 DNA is TGTGCCAGCAGCGAAGGGACAGCTAATCAGCCCCAGCATTTT.